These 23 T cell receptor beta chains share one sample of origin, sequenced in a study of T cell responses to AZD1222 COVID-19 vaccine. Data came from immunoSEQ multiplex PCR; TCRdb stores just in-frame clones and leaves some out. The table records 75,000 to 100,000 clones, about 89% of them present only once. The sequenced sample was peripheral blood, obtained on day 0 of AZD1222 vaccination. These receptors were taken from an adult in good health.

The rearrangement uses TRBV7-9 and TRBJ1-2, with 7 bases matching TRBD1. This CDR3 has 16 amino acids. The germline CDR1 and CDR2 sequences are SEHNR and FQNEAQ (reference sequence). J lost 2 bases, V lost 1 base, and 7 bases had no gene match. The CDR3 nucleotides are TGTGCCAGCAGCTTAGGGTCGGACAGGCTGAACTATGGCTACACCTTC. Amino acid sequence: CASSLGSDRLNYGYTF.

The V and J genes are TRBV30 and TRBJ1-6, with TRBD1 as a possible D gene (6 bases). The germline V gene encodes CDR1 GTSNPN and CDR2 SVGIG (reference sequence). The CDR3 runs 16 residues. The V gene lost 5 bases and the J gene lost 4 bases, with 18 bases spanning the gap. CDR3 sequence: CAWSYGQLLYNSPLHF. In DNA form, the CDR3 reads TGTGCCTGGTCTTACGGACAGCTTCTTTATAATTCACCCCTCCACTTT. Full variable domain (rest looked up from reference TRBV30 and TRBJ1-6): SQTIHQWPATLVQPVGSPLSLECTVEGTSNPNLYWYRQAAGRGLQLLFYSVGIGQISSEVPQNLSASRPQDRQFILSSKKLLLSDSGFYLCAWSYGQLLYNSPLHFGNGTRLTVT.

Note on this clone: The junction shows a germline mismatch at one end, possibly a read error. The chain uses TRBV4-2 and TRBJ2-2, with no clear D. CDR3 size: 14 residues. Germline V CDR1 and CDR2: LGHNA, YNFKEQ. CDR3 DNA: TGTGCCAGCAGACAAGCAACGCACACCGGGGAGCTGTTTTTT. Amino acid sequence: CASRQATHTGELFF.

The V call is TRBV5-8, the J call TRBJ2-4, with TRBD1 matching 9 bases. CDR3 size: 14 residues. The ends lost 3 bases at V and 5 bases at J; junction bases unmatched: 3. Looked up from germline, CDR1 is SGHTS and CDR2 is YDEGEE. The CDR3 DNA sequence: TGTGCCAGCAGCTCGGACAGGGGCGAAAACATTCAGTACTTC. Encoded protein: CASSSDRGENIQYF.

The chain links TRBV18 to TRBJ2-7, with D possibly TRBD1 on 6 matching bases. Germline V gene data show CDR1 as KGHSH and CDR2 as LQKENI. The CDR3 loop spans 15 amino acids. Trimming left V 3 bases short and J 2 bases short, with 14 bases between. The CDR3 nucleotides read TGTGCCAGCTCACCCCATCCAGGGGACGCCTACGAGCAGTACTTC. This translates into CASSPHPGDAYEQYF.

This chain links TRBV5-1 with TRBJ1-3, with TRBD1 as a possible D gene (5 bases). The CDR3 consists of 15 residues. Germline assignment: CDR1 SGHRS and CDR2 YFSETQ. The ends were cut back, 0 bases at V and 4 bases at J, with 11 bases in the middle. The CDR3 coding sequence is TGCGCCAGCAGCTTGGATCCAGGGTCAGGAAACACCATATATTTT. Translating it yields CASSLDPGSGNTIYF.

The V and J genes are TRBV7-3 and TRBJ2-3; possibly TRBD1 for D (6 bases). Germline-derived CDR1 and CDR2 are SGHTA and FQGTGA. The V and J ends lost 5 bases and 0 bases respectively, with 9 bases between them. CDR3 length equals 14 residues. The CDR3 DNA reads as TGTGCCAGCAGCGTAGGGGGTAGCACAGATACGCAGTATTTT. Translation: CASSVGGSTDTQYF.

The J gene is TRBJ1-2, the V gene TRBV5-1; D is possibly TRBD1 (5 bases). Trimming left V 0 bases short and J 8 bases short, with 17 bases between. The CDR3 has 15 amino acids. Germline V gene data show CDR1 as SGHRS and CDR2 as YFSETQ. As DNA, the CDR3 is TGCGCCAGCAGCTTGGACGGATCGGGGGAGGACGGCTACACCTTC. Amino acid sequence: CASSLDGSGEDGYTF.

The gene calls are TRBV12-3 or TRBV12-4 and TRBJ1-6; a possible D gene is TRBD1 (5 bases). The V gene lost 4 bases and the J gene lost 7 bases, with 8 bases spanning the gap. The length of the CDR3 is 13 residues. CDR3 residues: CASSWGSNSPLHF. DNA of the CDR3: TGTGCCAGCAGTTGGGGCAGCAATTCACCCCTCCACTTT.

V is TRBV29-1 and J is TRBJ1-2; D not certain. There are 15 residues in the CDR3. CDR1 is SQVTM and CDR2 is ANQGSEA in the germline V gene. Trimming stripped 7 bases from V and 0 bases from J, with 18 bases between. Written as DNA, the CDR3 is TGCAGCGCCGGGGATGCGCGGTCCTCTAACTATGGCTACACCTTC. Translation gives CSAGDARSSNYGYTF.

CDR3 DNA: TGTGCCAGCAGTGAAGAGTACACCGGGGAGCTGTTTTTT. Residues: CASSEEYTGELFF. The V gene is TRBV2, the J gene TRBJ2-2; D gene unclear. V lost 1 base, J lost 3 bases, and 3 bases lay in between. Germline V gene sequence: CDR1 SNHLY, CDR2 FYNNEI. CDR3 length: 13 amino acids. The whole variable domain, filled in from reference TRBV2 and TRBJ2-2, reads EPEVTQTPSHQVTQMGQEVILRCVPISNHLYFYWYRQILGQKVEFLVSFYNNEISEKSEIFDDQFSVERPDGSNFTLKIRSTKLEDSAMYFCASSEEYTGELFFGEGSRLTVL.

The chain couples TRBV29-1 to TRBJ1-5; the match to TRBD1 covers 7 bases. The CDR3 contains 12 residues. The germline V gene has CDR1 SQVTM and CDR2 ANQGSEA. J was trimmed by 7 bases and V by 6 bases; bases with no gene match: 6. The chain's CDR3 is CSVGTAGQPQHF. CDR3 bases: TGCAGCGTCGGGACAGCGGGGCAGCCCCAGCATTTT.

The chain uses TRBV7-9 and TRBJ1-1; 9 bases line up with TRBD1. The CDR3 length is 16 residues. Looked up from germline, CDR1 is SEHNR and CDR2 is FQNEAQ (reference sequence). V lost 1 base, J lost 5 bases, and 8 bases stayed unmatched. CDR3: CASSLVGPTGGTEAFF. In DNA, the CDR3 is TGTGCCAGCAGCTTAGTGGGCCCGACAGGGGGGACTGAAGCTTTCTTT.

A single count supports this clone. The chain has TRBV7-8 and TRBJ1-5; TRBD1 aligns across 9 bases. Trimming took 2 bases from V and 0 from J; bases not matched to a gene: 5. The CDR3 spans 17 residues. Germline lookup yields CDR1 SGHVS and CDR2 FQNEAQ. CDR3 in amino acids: CASSLFGQGYSNQPQHF. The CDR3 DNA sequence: TGTGCCAGCAGCTTATTCGGACAGGGGTATAGCAATCAGCCCCAGCATTTT.

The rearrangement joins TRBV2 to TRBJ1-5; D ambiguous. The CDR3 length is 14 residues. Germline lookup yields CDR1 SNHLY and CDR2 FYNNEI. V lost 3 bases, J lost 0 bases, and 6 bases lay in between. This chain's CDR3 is CASSEVYSNQPQHF. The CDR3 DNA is TGTGCCAGCAGTGAGGTGTATAGCAATCAGCCCCAGCATTTT.

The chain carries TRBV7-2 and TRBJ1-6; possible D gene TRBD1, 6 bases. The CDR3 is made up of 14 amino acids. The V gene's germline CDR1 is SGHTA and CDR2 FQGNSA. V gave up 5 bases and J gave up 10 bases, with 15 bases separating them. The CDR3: CASSPKGGPSPLHF. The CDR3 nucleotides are TGTGCCAGCAGCCCCAAGGGGGGCCCCTCACCCCTCCACTTT.

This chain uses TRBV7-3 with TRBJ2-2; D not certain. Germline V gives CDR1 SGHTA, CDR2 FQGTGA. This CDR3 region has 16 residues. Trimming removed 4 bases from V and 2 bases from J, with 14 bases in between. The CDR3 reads CASSSAGRLNTGELFF. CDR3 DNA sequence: TGTGCCAGCAGCTCCGCCGGACGGCTAAACACCGGGGAGCTGTTTTTT.

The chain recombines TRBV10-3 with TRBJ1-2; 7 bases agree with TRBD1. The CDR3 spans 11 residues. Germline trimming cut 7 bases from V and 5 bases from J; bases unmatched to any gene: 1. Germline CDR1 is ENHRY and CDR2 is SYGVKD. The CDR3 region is CAITGGYGYTF. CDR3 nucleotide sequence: TGTGCCATCACAGGGGGGTATGGCTACACCTTC.

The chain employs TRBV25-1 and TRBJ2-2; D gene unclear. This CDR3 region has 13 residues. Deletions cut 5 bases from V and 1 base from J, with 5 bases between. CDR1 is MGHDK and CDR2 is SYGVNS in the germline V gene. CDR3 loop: CASSRGNTGELFF. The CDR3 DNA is TGTGCCAGCAGTAGAGGGAACACCGGGGAGCTGTTTTTT.

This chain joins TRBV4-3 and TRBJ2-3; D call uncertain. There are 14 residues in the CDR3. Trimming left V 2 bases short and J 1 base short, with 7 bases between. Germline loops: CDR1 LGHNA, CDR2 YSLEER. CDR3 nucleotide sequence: TGCGCCAGCAGCCAATCAGAGGGCACAGATACGCAGTATTTT. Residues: CASSQSEGTDTQYF.

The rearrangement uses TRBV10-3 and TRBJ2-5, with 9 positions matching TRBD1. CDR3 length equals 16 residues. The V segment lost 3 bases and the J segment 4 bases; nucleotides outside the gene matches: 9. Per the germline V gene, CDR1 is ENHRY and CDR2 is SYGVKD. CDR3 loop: CAISETPGTGIETQYF. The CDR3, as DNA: TGTGCCATCAGTGAAACCCCCGGGACAGGGATAGAGACCCAGTACTTC.

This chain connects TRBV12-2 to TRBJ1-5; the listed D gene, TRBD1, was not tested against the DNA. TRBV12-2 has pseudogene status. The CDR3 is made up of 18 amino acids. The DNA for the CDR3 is TGTGCAAGTCGCACGCTAAACAGGGGGCGCGAGGGCGGCCAGCCCCAGCATTTT. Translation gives CASRTLNRGREGGQPQHF.

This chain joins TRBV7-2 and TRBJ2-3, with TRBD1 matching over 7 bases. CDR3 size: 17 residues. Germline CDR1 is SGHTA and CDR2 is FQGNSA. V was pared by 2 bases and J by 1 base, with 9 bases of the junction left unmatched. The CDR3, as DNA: TGTGCCAGCAGCTTATTGTCGAGGGGGCGAGGCACAGATACGCAGTATTTT. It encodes CASSLLSRGRGTDTQYF.